The 5 T cell receptor beta chains in this list originate from one sample, sequenced in a study of T cells in Graves' hyperthyroidism and ophthalmopathy. Researchers took RNA transcripts and amplified the TCR beta CDR3 regions from them. First-round RT-PCR with HTBI primers amplified the TCR CDR3 region. TCRdb ran MiXCR on the multiplex PCR reads and lists one entry per CDR3 protein. The sample lists hundreds of thousands of distinct CDR3 sequences; 12% to 15% were seen once. The material sequenced was blood. The receptors derive from a woman aged 40 to 50 with Graves' ophthalmopathy.

This clonotype was seen many times. The genes are TRBV20-1 and TRBJ1-1, with D maybe TRBD1 (5 bases). Trimming stripped 3 bases from V and 9 bases from J, with 11 bases between. Germline V lookup: CDR1 DFQATT, CDR2 SNEGSKA (reference sequence). The CDR3 has 11 residues. CDR3 loop: CSASIKGKAFF. CDR3 nucleotide sequence: TGCAGTGCTAGTATAAAGGGGAAAGCTTTCTTT.

This clonotype was recorded at least ten times. V and J are TRBV7-9 and TRBJ2-1; D gene unclear. The V gene's germline CDR1 is SEHNR and CDR2 FQNEAQ (reference sequence). The V gene lost 3 bases and the J gene lost 0 bases, with 9 bases spanning the gap. The CDR3 totals 15 residues. DNA for the CDR3: TGTGCCAGCAGCTTCGACCTAGACTCCTACAATGAGCAGTTCTTC. Protein product: CASSFDLDSYNEQFF.

This clonotype was detected ten times or more. The rearrangement links TRBV28 to TRBJ2-3; 10 nucleotides match TRBD2. The V and J ends lost 3 bases and 5 bases, in that order; junction bases with no gene match: 5. Germline V lookup: CDR1 MDHEN, CDR2 SYDVKM. CDR3 size: 15 residues. CDR3 loop: CASSLISGRLDTQYF. The CDR3 DNA reads as TGTGCCAGCAGTTTGATTAGCGGGAGGCTAGATACGCAGTATTTT.

This clonotype occurred many times. The gene calls are TRBV2 and TRBJ1-1, with 8 bases lining up with TRBD1. This CDR3 is built from 11 residues. With V trimmed by 7 bases and J by 7 bases, 2 bases remained unmatched. Looked up from germline, CDR1 is SNHLY and CDR2 is FYNNEI. The CDR3 here is CASTRGREAFF. The CDR3 DNA is TGTGCCAGCACCAGGGGGCGTGAAGCTTTCTTT. The full variable domain, rest sourced from reference TRBV2 and TRBJ1-1, is EPEVTQTPSHQVTQMGQEVILRCVPISNHLYFYWYRQILGQKVEFLVSFYNNEISEKSEIFDDQFSVERPDGSNFTLKIRSTKLEDSAMYFCASTRGREAFFGQGTRLTVV.

This clonotype was found many times. This chain joins TRBV28 and TRBJ1-4, with D perhaps matching TRBD1 (6 bases). Germline-derived CDR1 and CDR2 are MDHEN and SYDVKM. CDR3 size: 14 residues. V dropped 6 bases and J dropped 8 bases, with 16 bases sitting between them. The CDR3 nucleotides read TGTGCCAGCAGATTCAGGGGTTCAGTGGAAAAACTGTTTTTT. This codes for CASRFRGSVEKLFF. Combining the CDR3 with reference TRBV28 and TRBJ1-4 gives the whole variable domain DVKVTQSSRYLVKRTGEKVFLECVQDMDHENMFWYRQDPGLGLRLIYFSYDVKMKEKGDIPEGYSVSREKKERFSLILESASTNQTSMYLCASRFRGSVEKLFFGSGTQLSVL.